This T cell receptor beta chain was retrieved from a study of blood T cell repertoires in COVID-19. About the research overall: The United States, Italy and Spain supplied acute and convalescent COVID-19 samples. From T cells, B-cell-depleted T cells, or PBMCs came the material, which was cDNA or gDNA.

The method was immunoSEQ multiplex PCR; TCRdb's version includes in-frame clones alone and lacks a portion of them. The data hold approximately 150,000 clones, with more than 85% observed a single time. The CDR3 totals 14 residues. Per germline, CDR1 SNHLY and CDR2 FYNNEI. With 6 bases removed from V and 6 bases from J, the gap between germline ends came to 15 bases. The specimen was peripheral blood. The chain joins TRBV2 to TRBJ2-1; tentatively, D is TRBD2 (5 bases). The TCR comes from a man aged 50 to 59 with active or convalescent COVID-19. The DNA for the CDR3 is TGTGCCAGCAGATCGGACCCGGCGGGCAATGAGCAGTTCTTC. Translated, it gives CASRSDPAGNEQFF. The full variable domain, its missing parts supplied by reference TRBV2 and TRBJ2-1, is EPEVTQTPSHQVTQMGQEVILRCVPISNHLYFYWYRQILGQKVEFLVSFYNNEISEKSEIFDDQFSVERPDGSNFTLKIRSTKLEDSAMYFCASRSDPAGNEQFFGPGTRLTVL.